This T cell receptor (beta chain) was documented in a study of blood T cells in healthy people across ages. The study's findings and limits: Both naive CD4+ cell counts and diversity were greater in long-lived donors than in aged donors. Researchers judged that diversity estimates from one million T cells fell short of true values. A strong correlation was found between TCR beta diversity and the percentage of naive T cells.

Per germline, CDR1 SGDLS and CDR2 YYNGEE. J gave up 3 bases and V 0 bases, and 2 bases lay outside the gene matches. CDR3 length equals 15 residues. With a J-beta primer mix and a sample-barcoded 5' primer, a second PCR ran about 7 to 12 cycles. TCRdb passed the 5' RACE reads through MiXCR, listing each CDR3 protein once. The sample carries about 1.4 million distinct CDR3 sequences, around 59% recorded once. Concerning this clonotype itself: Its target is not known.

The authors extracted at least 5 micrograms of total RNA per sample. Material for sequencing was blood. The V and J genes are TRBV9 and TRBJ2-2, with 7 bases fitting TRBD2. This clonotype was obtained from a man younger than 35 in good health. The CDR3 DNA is TGTGCCAGCAGCGTAGCGGGAGGCCACACCGGGGAGCTGTTTTTT. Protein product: CASSVAGGHTGELFF.